A selection of T cell receptor beta chains follows, all from one sample in a study of persistence of HIV-infected CD4 T cells. Sequencing used immunoSEQ multiplex PCR; TCRdb keeps in-frame clones, though not all of them. The sample has roughly 34,000 clones, roughly four fifths seen once; the top ten hold around 0.86%. These receptors lack a known antigen. The source material was CD4+ T cells sorted from PBMCs after roughly 18-hour stimulation, sampled from a patient who received antiretroviral therapy. These receptors came from an adult man with HIV who was CMV-seropositive. Each CDR3 is given with its conserved first and last residue. The order of the fields is J gene, D gene, V gene, clone size, CDR3 protein, CDR3 DNA. D genes are given only for firm matches. Size is omitted from some rows. Given values are once, few, many or a class for expanded clones.

>TRBJ2-6|NA|TRBV4-3|NA
CASSQDYGFSGANVLTF
TGCGCCAGCAGCCAAGACTACGGTTTCTCTGGGGCCAACGTCCTGACTTTC
>TRBJ2-5|NA|TRBV15|NA
CATSREKTWTETQYF
TGTGCCACCAGCAGAGAAAAGACTTGGACAGAGACCCAGTACTTC
>TRBJ2-1|TRBD2|TRBV10-3|NA
CAISENSGGALGNEQFF
TGTGCCATCAGTGAGAATAGCGGGGGGGCCTTGGGCAATGAGCAGTTCTTC
>TRBJ2-3|NA|TRBV29-1|NA
CSVGSFDTQYF
TGCAGCGTGGGTAGCTTCGATACGCAGTATTTT
>TRBJ1-1|TRBD1|TRBV9|NA
CASSAPSPGTGVTEAFF
TGTGCCAGCAGCGCTCCTTCCCCGGGGACAGGGGTGACTGAAGCTTTCTTT
>TRBJ1-6|NA|TRBV18|few
CASSPPGGSPLHF
TGTGCCAGCTCACCACCGGGGGGCTCACCCCTCCACTTT
>TRBJ1-1|NA|TRBV19|NA
CASSRVPNTEAFF
TGTGCCAGTAGCAGGGTTCCTAACACTGAAGCTTTCTTT
>TRBJ1-2|NA|TRBV6-4|few
CASSDSGVYGYTF
TGTGCCAGCAGTGACTCGGGAGTCTATGGCTACACCTTC
>TRBJ1-5|NA|TRBV21-1|NA
CASSKLGQPQHF
TGTGCCAGCAGCAAGCTGGGTCAGCCCCAGCATTTT
>TRBJ2-1|NA|TRBV28|NA
CASSLPRDRSVEQFF
TGTGCCAGCAGTTTGCCCCGGGACCGCTCGGTAGAGCAGTTCTTC
>TRBJ1-3|NA|TRBV2|few
CASSRETGVNF
TGTGCCAGCAGTCGGGAAACGGGTGTGAATTTT
>TRBJ2-7|TRBD1|TRBV7-2|NA
CASSPDRVTYEQYF
TGTGCCAGCAGCCCGGACAGGGTAACCTACGAGCAGTACTTC
>TRBJ2-1|TRBD2|TRBV5-1|NA
CASSFSGGSNEQFF
TGCGCCAGCAGCTTTAGCGGGGGTTCCAATGAGCAGTTCTTC
>TRBJ1-5|NA|TRBV7-8|NA
CASSPDRDQPQHF
TGTGCCAGCAGCCCGGACAGAGATCAGCCCCAGCATTTT
>TRBJ2-7|TRBD1|TRBV10-2|NA
CASGQGAAYEQYF
TGCGCCAGCGGACAGGGGGCGGCCTACGAGCAGTACTTC
>TRBJ1-3|NA|TRBV14|once
CASSQVSGRFSGNTIYF
TGTGCCAGCAGCCAAGTTTCGGGGCGGTTCTCTGGAAACACCATATATTTT
>TRBJ2-5|NA|TRBV7-2|NA
CASSLGERVAETQYF
TGTGCCAGCAGCTTAGGAGAGCGGGTGGCAGAGACCCAGTACTTC
>TRBJ2-7|TRBD1|TRBV7-8|few
CASSSRDRGTEQYF
TGTGCCAGCAGCTCCCGGGACAGGGGGACAGAGCAGTACTTC
>TRBJ2-5|NA|TRBV5-8|NA
CASIRTGSSQYF
TGTGCCAGCATCCGGACTGGCAGCAGTCAGTACTTC
>TRBJ2-7|TRBD1|TRBV6-6|NA
CASRWTGLYEQYF
TGTGCCAGCAGATGGACAGGGCTTTACGAGCAGTACTTC
>TRBJ2-4|TRBD2|TRBV15|NA
CATSVSGALAKNIQYF
TGTGCCACCAGCGTTAGCGGGGCGCTAGCCAAAAACATTCAGTACTTC
>TRBJ1-1|NA|TRBV5-1|NA
CASSTSRDTEAFF
TGCGCCAGCAGCACCTCAAGGGACACTGAAGCTTTCTTT
>TRBJ1-4|TRBD1|TRBV7-9|NA
CASSSYRGNEKLFF
TGTGCCAGCAGCTCTTACAGGGGAAATGAAAAACTGTTTTTT
>TRBJ2-1|NA|TRBV19|NA
CASSILTSNEQFF
TGTGCCAGTAGTATCCTGACTAGCAATGAGCAGTTCTTC
>TRBJ1-4|NA|TRBV5-1|NA
CASSFLGYNEKLFF
TGCGCCAGCAGCTTCTTAGGTTATAATGAAAAACTGTTTTTT
>TRBJ2-7|TRBD1|TRBV6-2/TRBV6-3|NA
CASSRPGQKAYEQYF
TGTGCCAGCAGTAGACCGGGACAGAAAGCCTACGAGCAGTACTTC
>TRBJ1-2|NA|TRBV12-3/TRBV12-4|NA
CASSSGQLYGYTF
TGTGCCAGCAGTTCAGGACAGCTATATGGCTACACCTTC
>TRBJ2-5|NA|TRBV27|once
CASSFRDGKQETQYF
TGTGCCAGCAGTTTCAGGGACGGAAAACAAGAGACCCAGTACTTC
>TRBJ2-3|NA|TRBV7-2|few
CASSLVDSDTQYF
TGTGCCAGCAGCTTAGTTGACTCAGATACGCAGTATTTT
>TRBJ1-4|NA|TRBV5-6|NA
CASSLFGETNEKLFF
TGTGCCAGCAGCTTGTTCGGTGAGACTAATGAAAAACTGTTTTTT
>TRBJ1-2|NA|TRBV2|NA
CASSGGRLYGYTF
TGTGCCAGCAGTGGGGGCAGGCTATATGGCTACACCTTC
>TRBJ1-3|NA|TRBV28|NA
CASSLGLAEGNTIYF
TGTGCCAGCAGTTTAGGCCTAGCGGAGGGAAACACCATATATTTT
>TRBJ1-6|NA|TRBV4-3|NA
CASSQGDVNSPLHF
TGCGCCAGCAGCCAAGGGGACGTCAACTCACCCCTCCACTTT
>TRBJ2-5|NA|TRBV11-2|NA
CASSAGQRETQYF
TGTGCCAGCAGCGCGGGGCAGCGAGAGACCCAGTACTTC
>TRBJ2-7|NA|TRBV5-4|NA
CASSFPGEEQYF
TGTGCCAGCAGTTTTCCTGGGGAGGAGCAGTACTTC
>TRBJ2-7|NA|TRBV7-9|NA
CASSSGRYYEQYF
TGTGCCAGCAGCTCGGGACGATACTACGAGCAGTACTTC
>TRBJ2-1|NA|TRBV27|NA
CASSDSSGTASLSSYNEQFF
TGTGCCAGCAGTGACTCCTCGGGGACGGCCTCTCTAAGCTCCTACAATGAGCAGTTCTTC
>TRBJ2-7|NA|TRBV3-1/TRBV3-2|NA
CASSQLGPKGEQYF
TGTGCCAGCAGCCAACTCGGACCCAAGGGCGAGCAGTACTTC
>TRBJ2-7|NA|TRBV5-1|NA
CASSLQGYEQYF
TGCGCCAGCAGCCTACAGGGCTACGAGCAGTACTTC
>TRBJ1-5|TRBD1|TRBV7-2|NA
CASSLVGTAGQPQHF
TGTGCCAGCAGCTTAGTCGGGACAGCGGGTCAGCCCCAGCATTTT
>TRBJ2-1|NA|TRBV6-5|NA
CASSYGPAKSNEQFF
TGTGCCAGCAGTTACGGGCCGGCTAAGAGTAATGAGCAGTTCTTC
>TRBJ2-3|NA|TRBV7-9|NA
CASSLDRGARTDTQYF
TGTGCCAGCAGCTTAGACCGGGGGGCGCGCACAGATACGCAGTATTTT
>TRBJ2-2|TRBD1|TRBV28|NA
CASSPRQGLLYTGELFF
TGTGCCAGCAGTCCGAGACAGGGGCTCCTATACACCGGGGAGCTGTTTTTT